Below, one T cell receptor (beta chain) is given with its context. Its specificity is not known. This record comes from a study of CD4 T cells in relation to SARS-CoV-2 and coronaviruses. The CDR3 runs 15 residues. Trimming left V 5 bases short and J 5 bases short, with 19 bases between. Germline values: CDR1 SGHVS, CDR2 FQNEAQ. Clones were sequenced by immunoSEQ multiplex PCR, and TCRdb holds only the in-frame ones, with some missing. The table has roughly 25,000 clones, around 80% seen once; the top ten hold 10%. The unexposed donors gave CD4+ T cells in about 2011-2019, prior to COVID-19. Isolation of CD4+ T cells took place after about 10 days in culture.

The chain couples TRBV7-8 to TRBJ2-7; D may be TRBD1 or TRBD2 (5 bases each). Input material: CD4+ T cells from PBMCs, cultured in vitro. This TCR was sampled from a human donor in good health. In nucleotides, the CDR3 is TGTGCCAGCAGCCCCCCCGGGGCGCTAGTCAACGAGCAGTACTTC. Protein: CASSPPGALVNEQYF.